This section outlines one T cell receptor (beta chain) sequence together with its context. Unique molecular identifiers were incorporated when the TCRbeta library was constructed. TCRdb analysed the PCR reads with MiXCR anew, one entry per CDR3 protein. The table has about 690,000 distinct CDR3 sequences, roughly 15% seen once. Germline loops: CDR1 KGHSH, CDR2 LQKENI. This CDR3 is 16 amino acids long. V trimming: 0 bases; J trimming: 8 bases; junction bases outside the gene matches: 7. This record comes from a study of T-cell reconstitution after alpha-beta-depleted transplantation in children. The source material was PBMCs from the stem cell graft donor, sampled from the stem cell graft. This TCR derives from a human donor who donated a stem cell graft to a child with acute myeloid leukemia. The rearrangement links TRBV18 to TRBJ2-1; TRBD1 matches at 10 bases. The CDR3 is CASSPPRDRGEDEQFF. The CDR3 DNA is TGTGCCAGCTCACCACCCCGGGACAGGGGAGAGGATGAGCAGTTCTTC.